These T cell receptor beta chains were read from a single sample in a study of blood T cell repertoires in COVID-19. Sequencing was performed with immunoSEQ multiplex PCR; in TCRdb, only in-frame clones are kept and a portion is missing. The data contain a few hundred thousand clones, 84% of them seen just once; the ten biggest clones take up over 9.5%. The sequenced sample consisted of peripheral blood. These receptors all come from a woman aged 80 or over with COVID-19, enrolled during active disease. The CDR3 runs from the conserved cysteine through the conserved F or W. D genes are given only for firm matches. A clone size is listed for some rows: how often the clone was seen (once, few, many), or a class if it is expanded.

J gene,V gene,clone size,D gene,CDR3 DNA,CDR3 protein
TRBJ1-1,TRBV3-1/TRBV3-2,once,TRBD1,TGTGCCAGCAGCCAACCACGGTACAGGGGCATGAACACTGAAGCTTTCTTT,CASSQPRYRGMNTEAFF
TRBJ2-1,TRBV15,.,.,TGTGCCACCAGCAGACGACCCGGGACATTATCGAATGAGCAGTTCTTC,CATSRRPGTLSNEQFF
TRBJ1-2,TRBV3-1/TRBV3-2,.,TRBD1,TGTGCCAGCAGCTTTAAAACGGGGCAGGGGGGCGGCTACACCTTC,CASSFKTGQGGGYTF
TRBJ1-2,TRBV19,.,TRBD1,TGTGCCAGTAGTAGCCCGGACAGGGGTTTCTATGGCTACACCTTC,CASSSPDRGFYGYTF
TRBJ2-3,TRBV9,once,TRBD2,TGTGCCAGCAGCCCCACCGGGACTAGCAGGGCAGATACGCAGTATTTT,CASSPTGTSRADTQYF
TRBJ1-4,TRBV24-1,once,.,TGTGCCACCAGTGATGCTACAGGGCGTCTAGGTGAAAAACTGTTTTTT,CATSDATGRLGEKLFF
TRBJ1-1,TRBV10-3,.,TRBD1,TGTGCCATCAGGGCCGACAGGGGAGCGGACACTGAAGCTTTCTTT,CAIRADRGADTEAFF
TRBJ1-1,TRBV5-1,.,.,TGCGCCAGCAGCTTGCGGGGGAACACTGAAGCTTTCTTT,CASSLRGNTEAFF
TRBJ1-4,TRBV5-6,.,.,TGTGCCAGCAGCCTGCCTGGACAGTTTAATGAAAAACTGTTTTTT,CASSLPGQFNEKLFF
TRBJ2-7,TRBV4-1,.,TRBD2,TGCGCCAGCAGCCCCGGGGGGGTGGTGTACGAGCAGTACTTC,CASSPGGVVYEQYF
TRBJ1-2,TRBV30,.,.,TGTGCCTGGGCCATCGCCGAGCAGGTTCGCAACTATGGCTACACCTTC,CAWAIAEQVRNYGYTF
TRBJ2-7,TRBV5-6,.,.,TGTGCCAGCAGCTTTTTTGACAGCTCCTACGAGCAGTACTTC,CASSFFDSSYEQYF
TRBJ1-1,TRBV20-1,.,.,TGCAGTGCTAGAGATCGGAGTGCTTTCTTT,CSARDRSAFF
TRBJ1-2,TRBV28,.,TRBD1,TGTGCCAGCAGTAGAGGGACAGACCCCTGGGGCTACACCTTC,CASSRGTDPWGYTF
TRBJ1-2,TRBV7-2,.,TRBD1,TGTGCCAGCGCAGGACAGGGGACCTCTGCCTATGGCTACACCTTC,CASAGQGTSAYGYTF
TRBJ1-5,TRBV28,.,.,TGTGCCAGCAGTCTGGGCCCCAGGGGATATAGCAATCAGCCCCAGCATTTT,CASSLGPRGYSNQPQHF
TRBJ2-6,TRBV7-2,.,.,TGTGCCAGCAGCTCGGCCCCTCACAGTTCTGGGGCCAACGTCCTGACTTTC,CASSSAPHSSGANVLTF
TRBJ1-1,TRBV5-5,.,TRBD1,TGTGCCAGCAGGGAATTTAAGGGCAGGGGGTTTAACACTGAAGCTTTCTTT,CASREFKGRGFNTEAFF
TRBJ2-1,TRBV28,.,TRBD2,TGTGCCAGCAGTTTAATGGGACTAGCGGTCTACAATGAGCAGTTCTTC,CASSLMGLAVYNEQFF
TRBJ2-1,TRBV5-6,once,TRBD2,TGTGCCAGCAGCCCGACGGACGGACTAGCGGGGGGGATCGGGCAGTTCTTC,CASSPTDGLAGGIGQFF
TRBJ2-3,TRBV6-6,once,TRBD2,TGTGCCAGCAGTTGGACTAGCGGGGGAACGGATACGCAGTATTTT,CASSWTSGGTDTQYF
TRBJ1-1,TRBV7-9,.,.,TGTGCCAGCAGCTCCTCCGGGAGGGGAATGAACACTGAAGCTTTCTTT,CASSSSGRGMNTEAFF
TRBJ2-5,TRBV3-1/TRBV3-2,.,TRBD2,TGTGCCAGCAGCCAGGGATTAGCGGGGTATGAGACCCAGTACTTC,CASSQGLAGYETQYF
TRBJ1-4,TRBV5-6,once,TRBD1,TGTGCCAGCAGCCGGGGACAGATTAATGAAAAACTGTTTTTT,CASSRGQINEKLFF
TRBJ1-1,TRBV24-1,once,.,TGTGCCACCAGTGATGGGGGGACTGAAGCTTTCTTT,CATSDGGTEAFF
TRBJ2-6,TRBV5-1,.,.,TGCGCCAGCAGCTTCGCGGGGGCCCTCTCTGGGGCCAACGTCCTGACTTTC,CASSFAGALSGANVLTF